This record looks at one T cell receptor (beta chain) sequence and its context. Its antigen remains undetermined. Per-base quality was not reported, and no clone a single base away is much larger than it. The data belong to a study of long-term antiretroviral therapy in people with HIV (dated by TCRdb to 2022 to 2024). About the investigation overall: The earliest samples were collected roughly a decade before the 2015 WHO recommendation for immediate ART, at a time when ART was usually postponed until CD4 counts fell. A retrospective serial study tested whether ART initiation and durable HIV suppression were associated with changes in peripheral blood TRB repertoire composition and diversity. A total of some 210 cryopreserved PBMC samples were contributed to the cohort by 30 adults with confirmed HIV infection, with samples collected serially over a mean of around 6 years (range 1-12). Of the roughly 27 participants with HIV, about a dozen were female. No cross-contamination during QIAcube processing was shown when test extractions of a monoclonal T-cell line were performed alongside around 30 polyclonal samples.

General study outcomes and caveats: Starting ART was linked to a significant rise in TRB diversity, yet even after long-term ART the diversity remained significantly lower than in transplant donor controls. Compared with controls, HIV repertoires had narrower CDR3 length ranges, and the network structure pointed to an antigen-experienced repertoire that shifted only slightly toward naive after ART. Inferences about post-ART repertoire changes were limited because no data were available on ART adherence, viral resistance or therapy changes. At every time point, the repertoire was dominated by expanded TRB clones first identified before ART initiation, although this dominance fluctuated and, in many PLHIV, declined after ART. The samples were dated from about 2003 to 2017, and the ART regimens that were used may be less effective than current ART regimens. Since PBMC availability was limited, sequencing covered only the TCR beta chain, with no alpha chain pairing. Because pre-ART samples had limited cell numbers, unsorted PBMC were profiled rather than sorted CD4+ and CD8+ T cells.

Participants were included only if at least one PBMC sample before ART initiation and at least two post-ART samples were available. All participants with HIV were treated in the United States of America. Cryopreserved samples of about 1-11 million PBMC were thawed and washed before DNA extraction. At the time of the earliest PBMC sample, participants with HIV were aged between about 20 and 54 years. Per participant, PBMC samples came from 1-4 timepoints prior to ART initiation and 2-8 timepoints following ART initiation, for a median of 7 samples. Serial HIV viral load, CD4+ T-cell count, ART history and demographic data were obtained for every participant. Using a Qiagen kit on a QIAcube, genomic DNA was extracted from unsorted PBMC, with samples processed in batches of 12. The trim is 3 bases for V and 2 bases for J, with a gap of 9 bases between the germline ends. According to the germline V gene, CDR1 reads SGHDT and CDR2 reads YYEEEE. From cysteine to phenylalanine, the CDR3 is 13 amino acids long. Kept here is only the CDR3 DNA, which spans 39 bases and is read in frame from base 1.

The immunoSEQ hsTCRB v3.0 assay was used at survey level resolution for TRB variable region sequencing. The target sequencing depth for TRB was about 40,000-55,000 T-cell genomes per sample. TRB libraries were pooled and sequenced on an Illumina MiSeq using a v3 150-cycle kit. The authors processed their data as follows. Repertoire analysis was performed in R inside a reproducible Nextflow workflow that covered QC, data transformation and analysis. LymphoSeq2, an R package for AIRR-Seq data exploration, was used to implement custom analyses. A few samples that yielded fewer than 5000 total TRB sequences were excluded, so that approximately 200 HIV repertoires were analyzed. Among the approximately 180 HIV repertoires that were kept, around 59 were collected before ART initiation and over 120 were collected after ART initiation. Repertoires were downsampled to 5000 TRB nucleotide sequences, and summary statistics were averaged over 100 downsampling iterations. TRB sequences were retained for analysis only if CDR3 regions of at least seven amino acids were present. Diversity was measured with a Shannon entropy-derived clonality score and the Gini coefficient. In repertoire networks, the top 5000 CDR3 amino acid sequences were linked whenever an edit distance of one separated two sequences. Antigen specificity groups and MHC restriction were predicted for TRB CDR3 amino acid sequences with GLIPH2. Known CMV, EBV, HIV or tissue antigen associations were flagged by matching CDR3 amino acid sequences against VDJdb and McPAS-TCR. Pre-ART, post-ART and control groups were compared with Wilcoxon signed-rank tests and Holm-Bonferroni correction. Held by TCRdb, this immuneACCESS table contains in-frame sequences only and omits some clones. Under half of the omission traces to an unresolved V gene where checked; the cause of the rest is unknown. The V and J calls and clone size were taken over from that table, and D and trimming were inferred from the DNA. The sample table lists 15,000 to 20,000 clones, 65% to 85% of them with a count of one. The ten most abundant clones make up roughly 15% of the sample.

Here the sequenced sample was unsorted PBMCs, taken about 2.4 years before starting antiretroviral therapy. The TCR sequence derives from a woman between 50 and 59 years old with HIV. The rearranged chain carries TRBV5-6 and TRBJ2-7, with a tentative D gene TRBD2 over 6 matching bases. The CDR3 region: CASSSGVTYEQYF. In nucleotides, the sequence is TGTGCCAGCAGCTCGGGGGTCACCTACGAGCAGTACTTC.